Listed below are T cell receptor beta chains from one sample, sequenced in a study of blood T cell repertoires in COVID-19. Profiled with immunoSEQ multiplex PCR; TCRdb holds only in-frame clones, not every one. The sample contains roughly 250,000 clones, roughly 82% of which appear only once. Specimen: peripheral blood. These receptors all stem from a woman aged 65 to 85 with acute or convalescent COVID-19. The CDR3 runs from the conserved cysteine through the conserved F or W. D genes are given only for firm matches. A clone size is listed for some rows: how often the clone was seen (once, few, many), or a class if it is expanded.

CDR3 protein,CDR3 DNA,J gene,CDR3 length,clone size,D gene,V gene
CASSYSGLTSGGVNEQFF,TGTGCCAGCAGTTACTCTGGTTTGACTAGCGGGGGGGTCAATGAGCAGTTCTTC,TRBJ2-1,18,-,TRBD2,TRBV6-2/TRBV6-3
CASSLEGGRVTGELFF,TGTGCCAGCAGCTTAGAAGGGGGTCGTGTCACCGGGGAGCTGTTTTTT,TRBJ2-2,16,-,-,TRBV7-9
CAPPAGTDNEKLFF,TGTGCCCCACCCGCCGGGACAGATAATGAAAAACTGTTTTTT,TRBJ1-4,14,-,TRBD1,TRBV19
CASSLGVTGYGYTF,TGTGCCAGCAGCTTAGGCGTCACAGGCTATGGCTACACCTTC,TRBJ1-2,14,-,-,TRBV7-2
CASSPRDRRRETQYF,TGTGCCAGCAGTCCGAGGGACAGGCGAAGGGAGACCCAGTACTTC,TRBJ2-5,15,-,TRBD1,TRBV27
CASSLGGTRYTEAFF,TGTGCCAGCAGCCTTGGGGGCACGAGGTACACTGAAGCTTTCTTT,TRBJ1-1,15,-,-,TRBV3-1/TRBV3-2
CASSPFGETQYF,TGTGCCAGCAGTCCCTTCGGTGAGACCCAGTACTTC,TRBJ2-5,12,-,-,TRBV28
CASSPGHTNTEAFF,TGTGCCAGCTCACCGGGACATACCAACACTGAAGCTTTCTTT,TRBJ1-1,14,once,-,TRBV18
CASSTTGRAAEAFF,TGCGCCAGCAGCACCACCGGGAGGGCGGCTGAAGCTTTCTTT,TRBJ1-1,14,-,-,TRBV5-1
CASSYSDRVEAFF,TGTGCCAGCAGTTACTCGGACAGGGTGGAAGCTTTCTTT,TRBJ1-1,13,once,TRBD1,TRBV6-5
CASGQASGNTIYF,TGTGCCAGCGGACAGGCCTCTGGAAACACCATATATTTT,TRBJ1-3,13,-,TRBD1,TRBV9
CASSFRVGTEAFF,TGTGCCAGCAGTTTCAGGGTGGGGACTGAAGCTTTCTTT,TRBJ1-1,13,few,-,TRBV28
CASSPSGVSNQPQHF,TGTGCCAGCAGCCCCTCCGGGGTTTCCAATCAGCCCCAGCATTTT,TRBJ1-5,15,-,-,TRBV3-1/TRBV3-2
CASSLYMGQGANNSPLHF,TGTGCCAGCAGCCTCTATATGGGACAGGGGGCTAATAATTCACCCCTCCACTTT,TRBJ1-6,18,-,TRBD1,TRBV28
CASSLDSSGANVLTF,TGTGCCAGCAGCTTAGACAGCTCTGGGGCCAACGTCCTGACTTTC,TRBJ2-6,15,once,-,TRBV7-2
CASSPQQGVGGNTIYF,TGTGCCAGCTCACCACAACAGGGAGTAGGTGGAAACACCATATATTTT,TRBJ1-3,16,-,-,TRBV18
CASSYQQGISNQPQHF,TGTGCCAGCAGTTATCAACAGGGAATCAGCAATCAGCCCCAGCATTTT,TRBJ1-5,16,few,-,TRBV28
CAWRPWGGTGRNSPLHF,TGTGCCTGGAGGCCCTGGGGGGGGACAGGACGGAATTCACCCCTCCACTTT,TRBJ1-6,17,-,TRBD1,TRBV30
CASSGAGGQKDTQYF,TGTGCCAGCAGCGGAGCGGGGGGCCAAAAAGATACGCAGTATTTT,TRBJ2-3,15,once,TRBD2,TRBV11-3
CASSGDSEKLFF,TGTGCCAGCAGCGGGGACAGTGAAAAACTGTTTTTT,TRBJ1-4,12,-,TRBD1,TRBV7-9
CASSYESGQVFTEAFF,TGTGCCAGCAGTTACGAATCGGGACAGGTTTTCACTGAAGCTTTCTTT,TRBJ1-1,16,-,TRBD1,TRBV6-2/TRBV6-3
CASSPSVSNYGYTF,TGTGCCAGCAGCCCCAGTGTGTCTAACTATGGCTACACCTTC,TRBJ1-2,14,-,-,TRBV11-2
CASSLGARGGQYF,TGTGCCAGCAGCTTAGGGGCCCGAGGGGGCCAGTACTTC,TRBJ2-5,13,-,-,TRBV7-9
CASTEGGFGYTF,TGTGCCAGCACCGAAGGGGGATTTGGCTACACCTTC,TRBJ1-2,12,-,-,TRBV6-5
CASSYGQASPLHF,TGTGCCAGCAGTTACGGGCAAGCATCACCCCTCCACTTT,TRBJ1-6,13,-,-,TRBV6-5
CAWSQIQAWGPEAFF,TGTGCCTGGAGTCAAATACAGGCTTGGGGCCCTGAAGCTTTCTTT,TRBJ1-1,15,-,-,TRBV30
CASSLLSSRGSVNGYTF,TGTGCCAGCAGCCTACTTTCGTCCAGGGGGTCGGTGAATGGCTACACCTTC,TRBJ1-2,17,-,TRBD1,TRBV3-1/TRBV3-2
CSVSFASGIQETQYF,TGCAGCGTTAGTTTCGCTAGCGGGATCCAAGAGACCCAGTACTTC,TRBJ2-5,15,-,TRBD2,TRBV29-1
CASSRWTSGDISYEQYF,TGTGCCAGCAGCCGCTGGACTAGCGGGGATATCTCCTACGAGCAGTACTTC,TRBJ2-7,17,-,TRBD2,TRBV3-1/TRBV3-2
CAWSPTPTYEQYF,TGTGCCTGGAGTCCGACACCCACCTACGAGCAGTACTTC,TRBJ2-7,13,few,-,TRBV30
CASSQAGQGRSPLHF,TGCGCCAGCAGCCAAGCCGGACAGGGGAGATCACCCCTCCACTTT,TRBJ1-6,15,-,TRBD1,TRBV4-3
CATSRVAGIQETQYF,TGTGCCACCAGCAGAGTAGCGGGGATACAGGAGACCCAGTACTTC,TRBJ2-5,15,-,TRBD2,TRBV15
CASSLALCIWAGGFTNEKLFF,TGTGCCAGCAGCTTAGCTCTTTGTATTTGGGCAGGGGGTTTTACTAATGAAAAACTGTTTTTT,TRBJ1-4,21,many,TRBD1,TRBV7-6
CASSPSPDRVETEAFF,TGTGCCAGCAGCCCGAGCCCGGACAGGGTGGAGACTGAAGCTTTCTTT,TRBJ1-1,16,-,TRBD1,TRBV5-4
CASSYRAVSGNTIYF,TGTGCCAGCAGTTACCGAGCGGTCTCTGGAAACACCATATATTTT,TRBJ1-3,15,-,-,TRBV6-6
CASSGNGKGLTANYGYTF,TGTGCCAGTAGTGGGAATGGAAAGGGGCTCACTGCTAACTATGGCTACACCTTC,TRBJ1-2,18,few,-,TRBV19
CASSLGLGTDTQYF,TGTGCCAGCAGCCTGGGGCTCGGGACAGATACGCAGTATTTT,TRBJ2-3,14,-,-,TRBV7-2
CASSLGQGAYNEQFF,TGCGCCAGCAGCTTGGGACAGGGGGCCTACAATGAGCAGTTCTTC,TRBJ2-1,15,-,TRBD1,TRBV5-1
CASSVSLQETQYF,TGTGCCAGCAGTGTCTCTCTTCAAGAGACCCAGTACTTC,TRBJ2-5,13,-,-,TRBV2
CASSPIGAKNIQYF,TGTGCCAGCAGCCCCATCGGGGCCAAAAACATTCAGTACTTC,TRBJ2-4,14,-,-,TRBV5-4
CATSSTISGNTIYF,TGTGCCACCAGCAGCACAATCTCTGGAAACACCATATATTTT,TRBJ1-3,14,-,-,TRBV15
CASRPQTQGAGNTIYF,TGTGCAAGTCGCCCCCAAACCCAGGGCGCCGGAAACACCATATATTTT,TRBJ1-3,16,-,-,TRBV12-2
CASSLLGDRGRDTQYF,TGTGCCAGCAGTTTATTGGGGGACAGGGGAAGAGATACGCAGTATTTT,TRBJ2-3,16,-,TRBD1,TRBV28
CATQGRQGTYNSPLHF,TGTGCCACCCAGGGAAGACAGGGAACCTATAATTCACCCCTCCACTTT,TRBJ1-6,16,-,TRBD1,TRBV6-6
CSVLPGRSTWNEQFF,TGCAGCGTATTACCCGGAAGATCGACTTGGAATGAGCAGTTCTTC,TRBJ2-1,15,-,-,TRBV29-1
CASSLDSLPGTF,TGTGCCAGCAGTTTAGATAGTCTCCCCGGCACCTTC,TRBJ1-2,12,-,-,TRBV12-3/TRBV12-4
CASSQIGGGLGEQYF,TGTGCCAGCAGCCAAATCGGAGGGGGCCTGGGCGAGCAGTACTTC,TRBJ2-7,15,-,-,TRBV14
CASSWSPTTIYF,TGTGCCAGCAGCTGGAGCCCCACCACCATATATTTT,TRBJ1-3,12,-,-,TRBV7-2
CASSHPGDQPQHF,TGTGCCAGCAGCCACCCAGGGGATCAGCCCCAGCATTTT,TRBJ1-5,13,-,-,TRBV3-1/TRBV3-2